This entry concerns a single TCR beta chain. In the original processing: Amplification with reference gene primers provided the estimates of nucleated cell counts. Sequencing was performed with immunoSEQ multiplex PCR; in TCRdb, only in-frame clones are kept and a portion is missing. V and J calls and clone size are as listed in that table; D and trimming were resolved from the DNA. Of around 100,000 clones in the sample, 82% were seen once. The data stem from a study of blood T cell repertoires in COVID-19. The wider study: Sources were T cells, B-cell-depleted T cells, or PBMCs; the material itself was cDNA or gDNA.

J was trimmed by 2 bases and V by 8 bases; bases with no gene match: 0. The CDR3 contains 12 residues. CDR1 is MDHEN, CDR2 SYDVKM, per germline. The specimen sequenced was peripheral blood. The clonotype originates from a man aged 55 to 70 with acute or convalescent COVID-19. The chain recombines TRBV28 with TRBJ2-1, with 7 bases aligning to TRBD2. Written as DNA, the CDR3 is TGTGCCAGCGGGACTACCTACAATGAGCAGTTCTTC. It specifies CASGTTYNEQFF. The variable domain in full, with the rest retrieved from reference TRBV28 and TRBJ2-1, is DVKVTQSSRYLVKRTGEKVFLECVQDMDHENMFWYRQDPGLGLRLIYFSYDVKMKEKGDIPEGYSVSREKKERFSLILESASTNQTSMYLCASGTTYNEQFFGPGTRLTVL.